The source of this TCR beta chain is a study of shared clonotypes between healthy human individuals. On the study more broadly: Each donor contributed plates that comprised three CD4 naive, three CD4 memory, two CD8 naive and one CD8 memory.

A remark on this clone: What it binds is not known.

The CDR3 loop spans 16 amino acids. The trim removed 5 bases at V and 4 bases at J, leaving 4 bases unmatched. The germline CDR1 and CDR2 sequences are SEHNR and FQNEAQ (reference sequence). Findings and limits, study-wide: Naive subsets generally had larger estimated richness than memory subsets.

Assay execution took place at the deep level. Authors' methods: ImmunoSEQ output held junction-only sequences without quality scores, so filtering differed. The table came from immunoSEQ multiplex PCR; TCRdb's copy has only in-frame clones and leaves some out. Clonal size and the V and J genes are those of that table, whereas D and trimming came from the DNA. The sample includes about 1.5 million clones, 98% of them seen just once. The source is a man aged 30-40 years in good health. The sequencing sample was made of naive CD4+ T cells sorted from blood. Subset specified: CD45RA+ positively selected. This rearrangement joins TRBV7-9 to TRBJ2-5; 16 nucleotides match TRBD2. The CDR3 region has the DNA TGTGCCAGCAGCCCTGGGACTAGCGGGAGGGGAGAGACCCAGTACTTC. Translated: CASSPGTSGRGETQYF.